One TCR beta chain is described in this entry. Its target is unknown. Template switching incorporated UMIs with a 6-nucleotide sample barcode. One entry per CDR3 protein, without DNA, is what TCRdb gives after re-calling the 5' RACE reads. The sample features roughly 330,000 distinct CDR3 sequences, with around 2% in its top ten. The data were taken from a study of monozygotic twins with inflammatory bowel disease. General study findings and limits: TCRbeta diversity (inverse Simpson) was lower in IBD patients than in healthy co-twins.

The CDR3 covers 13 residues. Germline CDR1 and CDR2: SQVTM and ANQGSEA. The TCR sequence derives from a human donor with ulcerative colitis or Crohn's disease, or a healthy co-twin of an affected twin (not recorded which). Sequences were obtained from blood. The chain carries TRBV29-1 and TRBJ1-1; TCRdb's D call, TRBD1, is unchecked because there is no DNA. CDR3 sequence: CSVEATGIVVAFF.